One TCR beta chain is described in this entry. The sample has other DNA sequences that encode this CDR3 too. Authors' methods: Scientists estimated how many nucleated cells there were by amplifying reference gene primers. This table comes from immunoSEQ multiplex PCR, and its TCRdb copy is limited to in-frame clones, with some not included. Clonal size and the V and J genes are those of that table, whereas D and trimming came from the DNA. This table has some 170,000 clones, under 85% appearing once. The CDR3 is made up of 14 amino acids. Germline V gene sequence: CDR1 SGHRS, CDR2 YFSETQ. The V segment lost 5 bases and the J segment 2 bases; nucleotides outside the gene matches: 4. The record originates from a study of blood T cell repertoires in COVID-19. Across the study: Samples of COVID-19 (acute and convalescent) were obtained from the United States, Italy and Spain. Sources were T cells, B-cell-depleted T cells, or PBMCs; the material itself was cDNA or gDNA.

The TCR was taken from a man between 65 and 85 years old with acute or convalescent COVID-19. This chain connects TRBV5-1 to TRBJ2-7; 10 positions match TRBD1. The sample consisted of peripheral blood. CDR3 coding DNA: TGCGCCAGCAGTTCCGGGACAGGGGCCTACGAGCAGTACTTC. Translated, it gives CASSSGTGAYEQYF.